The 9 T cell receptor beta chains below all came from one sample that was sequenced in a study of CD8 T cells in Susac syndrome. Random hexamers were used to reverse transcribe the RNA input (0.5 to 1 ug). TCRdb reprocessed the immunoSEQ multiplex PCR reads with MiXCR, giving one entry per CDR3 protein. The profile shows some 200,000 distinct CDR3 sequences, roughly 92% of them singletons. Source material: CD8+ T cells from PBMCs. The source is a human donor with multiple sclerosis.

The chain carries TRBV5-1 and TRBJ2-7, with 8 nucleotides matching TRBD1. Germline CDR1 is SGHRS and CDR2 is YFSETQ. The V segment lost 4 bases and the J segment 2 bases; nucleotides outside the gene matches: 17. The CDR3 runs to 18 residues. DNA for the CDR3: TGCGCCAGCAGCCATCCGGGACAGGCCCGCTCTATGCCCTACGAGCAGTACTTC. This translates into CASSHPGQARSMPYEQYF.

In DNA, the CDR3 is TGTGCCTGGAGTGAATCGGCTAGCGGGTTTTCCTACGAGCAGTACTTC. Amino acid sequence: CAWSESASGFSYEQYF. The chain couples TRBV30 to TRBJ2-7, with 8 bases fitting TRBD2. The germline V gene encodes CDR1 GTSNPN and CDR2 SVGIG (reference sequence). The J segment lost 1 base and the V segment lost 1 base, leaving 9 bases of the junction unmatched. The CDR3 has 16 residues.

The chain joins TRBV30 to TRBJ1-5; D is perhaps TRBD1 (5 bases). V dropped 1 base and J dropped 9 bases, with 19 bases sitting between them. The CDR3 has 15 residues. Germline CDR1 is GTSNPN and CDR2 is SVGIG (reference sequence). The CDR3 coding sequence is TGTGCCTGGAGTGGGGATAGGCAGGGAGACTTGCCCCAGCATTTT. Translated, it gives CAWSGDRQGDLPQHF.

The J gene is TRBJ2-7, the V gene TRBV19; D gene ambiguous. Germline lookup yields CDR1 LNHDA and CDR2 SQIVND (reference sequence). Trimming took off 3 bases at V and 0 bases at J, with 9 bases between the two ends. The CDR3 is 14 residues long. The CDR3 region is CASSMGLSSYEQYF. CDR3 DNA: TGTGCCAGTAGTATGGGCTTGAGCTCCTACGAGCAGTACTTC.

This chain joins TRBV27 and TRBJ2-7, with D uncertain. This CDR3 has 13 amino acids. Germline V lookup: CDR1 MNHEY, CDR2 SMNVEV (reference sequence). V was shortened by 5 bases and J by 2 bases, with 10 bases between the two germline ends. The CDR3 loop is CASSLTVTYEQYF. The CDR3 DNA reads TGTGCCAGCAGTCTCACAGTAACCTACGAGCAGTACTTC.

The rearrangement uses TRBV30 and TRBJ1-2; weak D call: TRBD1 (6 bases). V lost 6 bases to trimming and J lost 4 bases, with 21 bases between them. Germline loops: CDR1 GTSNPN, CDR2 SVGIG (reference sequence). This CDR3 spans 15 amino acids. CDR3 sequence reads: CACTNLRTVGYGYTF. CDR3 sequence (DNA): TGTGCCTGCACCAATCTGAGGACAGTCGGCTATGGCTACACCTTC.

V is TRBV6-5 and J is TRBJ1-1; D perhaps matches TRBD1 (6 bases). The CDR3 contains 14 residues. The V end was cut by 2 bases, the J end by 3 bases, with 10 bases between. Germline CDR1 reads MNHEY; CDR2 reads SVGAGI. CDR3 DNA: TGTGCCAGCAGTTACAAGGGGGGCTACACTGAAGCTTTCTTT. It is translated as CASSYKGGYTEAFF.

The V and J genes are TRBV27 and TRBJ2-7, with D tentatively TRBD2 (5 bases). Germline CDR1 reads MNHEY; CDR2 reads SMNVEV (reference sequence). Trimming removed 6 bases from V and 4 bases from J, with 13 bases in between. The CDR3 contains 13 residues. The CDR3 reads CASSPGIGYEQYF. CDR3 nucleotide sequence: TGTGCCAGCAGCCCGGGAATTGGATACGAGCAGTACTTC.

J is TRBJ1-2 and V is TRBV6-5; unclear D gene. The CDR3 is made up of 16 amino acids. Between the trimmed V and J ends, which lost 0 bases and 3 bases, there was a span of 14 bases. CDR1 is MNHEY, CDR2 SVGAGI, per germline. As DNA, the CDR3 is TGTGCCAGCAGTTACTCGATAGACTGGGGATACTATGGCTACACCTTC. Its protein product is CASSYSIDWGYYGYTF.